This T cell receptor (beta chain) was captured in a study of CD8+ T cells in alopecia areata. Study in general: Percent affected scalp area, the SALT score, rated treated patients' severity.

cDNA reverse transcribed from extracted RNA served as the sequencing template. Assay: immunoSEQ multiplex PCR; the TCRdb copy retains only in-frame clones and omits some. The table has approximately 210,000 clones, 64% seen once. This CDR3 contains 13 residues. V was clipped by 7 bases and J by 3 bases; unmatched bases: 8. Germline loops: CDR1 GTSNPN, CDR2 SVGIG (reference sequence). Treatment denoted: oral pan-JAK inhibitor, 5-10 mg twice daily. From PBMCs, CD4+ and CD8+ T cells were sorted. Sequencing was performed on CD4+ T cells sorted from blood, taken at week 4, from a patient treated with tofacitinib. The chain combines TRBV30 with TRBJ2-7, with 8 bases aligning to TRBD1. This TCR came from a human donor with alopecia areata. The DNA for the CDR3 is TGTGCCTTTGACAGGGGAGTAAACTACGAGCAGTACTTC. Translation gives CAFDRGVNYEQYF.